This TCR beta chain was captured in a study of T cell changes during pregnancy in multiple sclerosis. The CDR3 has 15 residues. The germline V gene encodes CDR1 SGDLS and CDR2 YYNGEE. V dropped 1 base and J dropped 4 bases, with 14 bases sitting between them. Here immunoSEQ multiplex PCR was the method, and the copy in TCRdb shows in-frame clones only, minus some. Among about 40,000 clones, 75% to 95% were seen once, and the ten largest hold 0.43%. The sequencing here drew on CD4+ T cells from peripheral blood mononuclear cells, taken in the third trimester of pregnancy. The sequence came from a female donor with multiple sclerosis, enrolled in a pregnancy study. J is TRBJ1-1 and V is TRBV9; D not certain. The CDR3 here is CASSVTSDAATEAFF. In nucleotides, the CDR3 is TGTGCCAGCAGCGTAACTAGTGACGCCGCCACTGAAGCTTTCTTT.